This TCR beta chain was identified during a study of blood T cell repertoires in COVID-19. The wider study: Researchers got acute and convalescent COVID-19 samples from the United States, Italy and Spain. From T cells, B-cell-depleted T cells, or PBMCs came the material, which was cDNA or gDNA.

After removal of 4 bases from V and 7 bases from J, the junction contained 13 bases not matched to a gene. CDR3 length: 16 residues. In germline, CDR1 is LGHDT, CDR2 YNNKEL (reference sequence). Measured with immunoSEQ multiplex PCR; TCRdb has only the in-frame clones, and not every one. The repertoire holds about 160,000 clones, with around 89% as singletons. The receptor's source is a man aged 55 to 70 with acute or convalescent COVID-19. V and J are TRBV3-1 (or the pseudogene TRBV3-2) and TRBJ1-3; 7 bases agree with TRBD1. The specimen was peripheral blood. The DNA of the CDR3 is TGTGCCAGCAGCCCTCAACAGGGGTTCGTTTTGAACACCATATATTTT. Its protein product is CASSPQQGFVLNTIYF.